A single sample is the source of the 29 T cell receptor beta chains below, sequenced in a study of Ad26.COV2.S vaccination and SARS-CoV-2 variants. Using immunoSEQ multiplex PCR, the repertoire was profiled, and TCRdb retains in-frame clones only, with some absent. The sample has just under 250,000 clones, around nine tenths seen once. Treatment given: around 19 received Ad26.COV2.S at low or high dose, single or two shots; about 5 received placebo; per-sample allocation not given. At day 63 after the first vaccine or placebo injection, samples were drawn. The input for sequencing was peripheral blood, taken in a trial of Ad26.COV2.S vaccine versus placebo. These receptors were obtained from a person aged 18-60 years who received the Ad26.COV2.S COVID-19 vaccine or a placebo.

Only one count was recorded for this clone. The chain employs TRBV10-3 and TRBJ2-3, with 7 bases matching TRBD1. The CDR3 is 14 amino acids. Germline CDR1 and CDR2: ENHRY and SYGVKD. Unmatched junction bases numbered 4, after V lost 3 bases and J lost 4 bases. CDR3 DNA sequence: TGTGCCATCAGTGACAGGGGGTTCGCAGATACGCAGTATTTT. It codes for CAISDRGFADTQYF.

The V gene is TRBV5-1, the J gene TRBJ2-4; tentative D call: TRBD1 (5 bases). The V end was cut by 2 bases, the J end by 0 bases, with 12 bases between. Germline loops: CDR1 SGHRS, CDR2 YFSETQ. This CDR3 has 16 residues. CDR3 sequence (DNA): TGCGCCAGCAGCTTTGTAGGGGAAGCAGCCAAAAACATTCAGTACTTC. Translation: CASSFVGEAAKNIQYF. The complete variable domain, with remaining parts taken from reference TRBV5-1 and TRBJ2-4, reads KAGVTQTPRYLIKTRGQQVTLSCSPISGHRSVSWYQQTPGQGLQFLFEYFSETQRNKGNFPGRFSGRQFSNSRSEMNVSTLELGDSALYLCASSFVGEAAKNIQYFGAGTRLSVL.

V usage is TRBV21-1 and J usage is TRBJ1-6; the table calls TRBD1, which could not be checked here. TRBV21-1 is noted as a pseudogene. The CDR3 contains 15 residues. This CDR3 is CASSLGTRFNSPLHF. In DNA form, the CDR3 reads TGTGCCAGCAGCCTTGGGACAAGATTTAATTCACCCCTCCACTTT.

CDR3 bases: TGTGCCAGCAGCGTAGCGGTGGGGACTGAAGCTTTCTTT. Translating gives CASSVAVGTEAFF. The chain has TRBV9 and TRBJ1-1; D remains unclear. Trimming shortened V by 0 bases and J by 5 bases, and 8 bases separated the two germline ends. Germline CDR1 reads SGDLS; CDR2 reads YYNGEE. This CDR3 has 13 residues.

This chain links TRBV4-3 with TRBJ1-4, with unresolved D. CDR3 size: 15 residues. The germline CDR1 and CDR2 sequences are LGHNA and YSLEER. Trimming removed 0 bases from V and 5 bases from J, with 10 bases in between. CDR3: CASSQDGRPNEKLFF. CDR3 DNA sequence: TGCGCCAGCAGCCAAGATGGACGGCCGAATGAAAAACTGTTTTTT.

The rearrangement joins TRBV6-2 or TRBV6-3 to TRBJ2-4; TRBD2 matches 8 bases. Germline V gene data show CDR1 as MNHEY and CDR2 as SVGEGT. The CDR3 runs to 16 residues. V trimming: 4 bases; J trimming: 3 bases; junction bases outside the gene matches: 8. The CDR3 DNA follows: TGTGCCAGCAGTTTTGGACTAGCAATAGGCAAAAACATTCAGTACTTC. Translated, it gives CASSFGLAIGKNIQYF.

This clone was seen once. The rearrangement uses TRBV10-1 and TRBJ2-7; TRBD1 agrees at 8 bases. The V gene's germline CDR1 is WNHNN and CDR2 SYGVQD (reference sequence). The CDR3 runs to 15 residues. J lost 2 bases, V lost 5 bases, and 8 bases had no gene match. In DNA, the CDR3 is TGCGCCAGCAGTACCGAGGGGGACAGGCCCTACGAGCAGTACTTC. It is translated as CASSTEGDRPYEQYF.

The chain combines TRBV30 with TRBJ1-4; D is unresolved. Germline lookup yields CDR1 GTSNPN and CDR2 SVGIG (reference sequence). Deletions cut 0 bases from V and 8 bases from J, with 10 bases between. The CDR3 is made up of 13 amino acids. CDR3 amino acids: CAWSVRLGEKLFF. In DNA form, the CDR3 reads TGTGCCTGGAGTGTGAGACTGGGGGAAAAACTGTTTTTT.

The V and J genes are TRBV19 and TRBJ2-1; no reliable D call. The CDR3 is made up of 14 amino acids. Germline V gene data show CDR1 as LNHDA and CDR2 as SQIVND (reference sequence). V was trimmed by 2 bases and J by 7 bases, leaving 12 bases between them. The CDR3 nucleotides read TGTGCCAGTAGTATACATCCTAGAAAAAATGAGCAGTTCTTC. As protein: CASSIHPRKNEQFF.

The rearrangement joins TRBV7-2 to TRBJ2-7; perhaps TRBD2 as D (5 bases). CDR1 and CDR2 from the germline V gene are SGHTA and FQGNSA. V lost 1 base to trimming and J lost 5 bases, with 12 bases between them. There are 14 residues in the CDR3. The CDR3 nucleotides are TGTGCCAGCAGCTTAGAACGGGAAGCCGACGAGCAGTACTTC. It codes for CASSLEREADEQYF.

V gene TRBV7-2 combines with J gene TRBJ2-5; D is undetermined. The CDR3 extends over 15 amino acids. Germline assignment: CDR1 SGHTA and CDR2 FQGNSA. Deletions cut 5 bases from V and 5 bases from J, with 18 bases between. CDR3 DNA sequence: TGTGCCAGCAGCCCTACCCTTCGTGGGCGGGAGACCCAGTACTTC. This translates into CASSPTLRGRETQYF.

The rearrangement links TRBV11-2 to TRBJ1-3; no reliable D call. Per the germline V gene, CDR1 is SGHAT and CDR2 is FQNNGV. Trimming removed 1 base at V and 0 bases at J, with 7 bases between. The CDR3 is 15 residues long. CDR3 bases: TGTGCCAGCAGCTTAGGTAGGAGCTCTGGAAACACCATATATTTT. This codes for CASSLGRSSGNTIYF.

The CDR3 nucleotides are TGCGCCAGCAGCCAAGTTCACTACACCTCGTCCAACGAGCAGTACTTC. It is translated as CASSQVHYTSSNEQYF. The chain is built from TRBV4-3 and TRBJ2-7; unclear D gene. The V gene lost 1 base and the J gene lost 5 bases, with 18 bases spanning the gap. Germline V lookup: CDR1 LGHNA, CDR2 YSLEER. The CDR3 spans 16 residues.

The CDR3 DNA follows: TGTGCCAGCATAAGATTCGAAGAGACCCAGTACTTC. Translated, it gives CASIRFEETQYF. The chain combines TRBV2 with TRBJ2-5; D remains unclear. CDR1 and CDR2 (germline): SNHLY, FYNNEI. V was clipped by 7 bases and J by 3 bases, with 9 bases between them. The CDR3 runs to 12 residues. The variable domain in full, with the rest retrieved from reference TRBV2 and TRBJ2-5, is EPEVTQTPSHQVTQMGQEVILRCVPISNHLYFYWYRQILGQKVEFLVSFYNNEISEKSEIFDDQFSVERPDGSNFTLKIRSTKLEDSAMYFCASIRFEETQYFGPGTRLLVL.

The CDR3 nucleotides read TGTGCCAGCTCATCGTCCGGCGACGGCTGGCTAGTCAATCAGCCCCAGCATTTT. Encoded protein: CASSSSGDGWLVNQPQHF. J is TRBJ1-5 and V is TRBV18, with unresolved D. Trimming cost V 5 bases and J 3 bases, with 23 bases left between them. From germline, CDR1 is KGHSH and CDR2 LQKENI. The CDR3 contains 18 residues.

This chain connects TRBV6-5 to TRBJ2-5; a possible D gene is TRBD1 (5 bases). From germline, CDR1 is MNHEY and CDR2 SVGAGI. The CDR3 has 14 amino acids. V lost 2 bases and J 5 bases, leaving 12 bases between the germline ends. CDR3 region: CASSYGQGMETQYF. CDR3 in DNA: TGTGCCAGCAGTTACGGGCAGGGAATGGAGACCCAGTACTTC.

The CDR3 coding sequence is TGTGCCAGTAGTGAACGGGTCTCCTACGAGCAGTACTTC. It encodes CASSERVSYEQYF. The rearrangement joins TRBV28 to TRBJ2-7; D is uncertain. The CDR3 is 13 amino acids. CDR1 and CDR2 from the germline V gene are MDHEN and SYDVKM. The V end lost 9 bases, the J end lost 0 bases, and 12 bases lay between the germline ends.

In this sample, this clone turned up once. The J gene is TRBJ2-2, the V gene TRBV19, with D perhaps TRBD1 (5 bases). CDR3 length: 13 residues. V dropped 2 bases and J dropped 5 bases, with 6 bases sitting between them. Germline values: CDR1 LNHDA, CDR2 SQIVND (reference sequence). This chain's CDR3 is CASSIPGTGELFF. The CDR3 DNA reads as TGTGCCAGTAGTATACCAGGGACCGGGGAGCTGTTTTTT.

V usage is TRBV27 and J usage is TRBJ2-2, with D maybe TRBD2 (6 bases). The V gene's germline CDR1 is MNHEY and CDR2 SMNVEV (reference sequence). This CDR3 spans 14 amino acids. V gave up 0 bases and J gave up 6 bases, with 8 bases separating them. DNA of the CDR3: TGTGCCAGCAGTTTATCGTGGGGGGCCGGGGAGCTGTTTTTT. Amino acid sequence: CASSLSWGAGELFF.

The chain links TRBV9 to TRBJ1-4; possible D gene TRBD1, 5 bases. There are 16 residues in the CDR3. V shed 3 bases and J shed 5 bases, with 17 bases lying between them. Germline V lookup: CDR1 SGDLS, CDR2 YYNGEE. The CDR3 region has the DNA TGTGCCAGCAGCGGGCCCTGGGGGGAGCAGAATGAAAAACTGTTTTTT. Translation gives CASSGPWGEQNEKLFF.

In this sample, this clone turned up a few times. The rearrangement links TRBV30 to TRBJ1-6, with D possibly matching TRBD1 (5 bases). V was shortened by 1 base and J by 9 bases, with 10 bases between the two germline ends. Germline CDR1 is GTSNPN and CDR2 is SVGIG (reference sequence). This CDR3 is built from 13 residues. In nucleotides, the CDR3 is TGTGCCTGGAGTGGGCAGGGTACTTCACCCCTCCACTTT. This encodes CAWSGQGTSPLHF.

The chain uses TRBV27 and TRBJ1-4; a possible D gene is TRBD1 (5 bases). From germline, CDR1 is MNHEY and CDR2 SMNVEV (reference sequence). The CDR3 runs 13 residues. Trimming shortened V by 8 bases and J by 8 bases, and 15 bases separated the two germline ends. The CDR3 nucleotides read TGTGCCAGCGGGATTTTGGGACCCGAAAAACTGTTTTTT. Translated, it gives CASGILGPEKLFF.

The chain has TRBV4-1 and TRBJ2-7; D is perhaps TRBD1 or TRBD2 (6 bases each). CDR1 and CDR2 from the germline V gene are MGHRA and YSYEKL. CDR3 length equals 15 residues. V was shortened by 3 bases and J by 6 bases, with 18 bases between the two germline ends. In DNA, the CDR3 is TGCGCCAGCAGCCACGTCCAAACACAGGGAGGCGAGCAGTACTTC. As protein: CASSHVQTQGGEQYF.

V and J are TRBV27 and TRBJ2-1; 10 bases are shared with TRBD2. The CDR3 is 13 amino acids. After removal of 9 bases from V and 9 bases from J, the junction contained 8 bases not matched to a gene. Germline V gene sequence: CDR1 MNHEY, CDR2 SMNVEV (reference sequence). CDR3 sequence: CASHRAGGLEQFF. CDR3 coding DNA: TGTGCCAGTCACAGAGCGGGGGGGCTTGAGCAGTTCTTC.

This chain uses TRBV4-3 with TRBJ2-4, with a tentative D call TRBD1 (6 bases). Germline values: CDR1 LGHNA, CDR2 YSLEER. Deletions cut 2 bases from V and 1 base from J, with 6 bases between. There are 14 residues in the CDR3. CDR3 coding DNA: TGCGCCAGCAGCCAACAGGGGGCCAAAAACATTCAGTACTTC. Translation: CASSQQGAKNIQYF.

The table lists this clone with a count of one. The V call is TRBV18, the J call TRBJ1-2; D gene uncertain. Trimming stripped 2 bases from V and 7 bases from J, with 8 bases between. This CDR3 is built from 12 residues. Looked up from germline, CDR1 is KGHSH and CDR2 is LQKENI. The DNA for the CDR3 is TGTGCCAGCTCACCAGGAAATCTTGGCTACACCTTC. Encoded protein: CASSPGNLGYTF.

V usage is TRBV7-9 and J usage is TRBJ2-1; 9 bases match TRBD1. J was trimmed by 4 bases and V by 5 bases; bases with no gene match: 6. The CDR3 covers 15 residues. CDR1 is SEHNR, CDR2 FQNEAQ, per germline (reference sequence). The CDR3 DNA reads as TGTGCCAGCAGCCGGGGGACAGGGCTTTACAATGAGCAGTTCTTC. This gives the protein CASSRGTGLYNEQFF.

This rearrangement joins TRBV19 to TRBJ2-3; the D gene is possibly TRBD2 (6 bases). Germline V gene lookup returns CDR1 LNHDA and CDR2 SQIVND (reference sequence). CDR3 length equals 15 residues. The V and J ends lost 1 base and 2 bases respectively, with 10 bases between them. CDR3 nucleotides: TGTGCCAGTAGTATAGGACGGGGGACCACAGATACGCAGTATTTT. This codes for CASSIGRGTTDTQYF.

The V and J genes are TRBV9 and TRBJ1-4; D unclear. The germline V gene encodes CDR1 SGDLS and CDR2 YYNGEE. This CDR3 comprises 14 residues. The V end lost 4 bases, the J end lost 8 bases, and 15 bases lay between the germline ends. CDR3 residues: CASSLEGRGEKLFF. The CDR3 nucleotides read TGTGCCAGCAGCCTTGAGGGCCGCGGGGAAAAACTGTTTTTT. Full variable domain (outside the CDR3, taken from reference TRBV9 and TRBJ1-4): DSGVTQTPKHLITATGQRVTLRCSPRSGDLSVYWYQQSLDQGLQFLIQYYNGEERAKGNILERFSAQQFPDLHSELNLSSLELGDSALYFCASSLEGRGEKLFFGSGTQLSVL.